This TCR beta chain is from a study of blood T cells in healthy people across ages. This clonotype appeared once. CDR3 size: 14 residues. The germline V gene encodes CDR1 DFQATT and CDR2 SNEGSKA (reference sequence). Trimming cost V 5 bases and J 4 bases; bases outside gene matches: 8. Using a J-beta primer mix together with a sample-barcoded 5' primer, a second PCR was run for roughly 6 to 12 cycles. All samples gave at least 2.5 million CDR3-containing paired-end reads. Via MiXCR, TCRdb re-called the 5' RACE reads, giving one row per CDR3 protein. Altogether over 1,200,000 distinct CDR3 sequences are present, approximately 59% being singletons, with the ten largest covering 6.5% to 8.5%.

V gene TRBV20-1 combines with J gene TRBJ2-7, with 10 bases identical to TRBD2. The sequenced sample was blood. The TCR sequence derives from a man between 18 and 35 years old in good health. The chain's CDR3 is CSAVGSSGGYEQYF. The CDR3 nucleotides read TGCAGTGCTGTCGGGTCTAGCGGGGGTTACGAGCAGTACTTC.